The 16 T cell receptor beta chains given below trace back to one sample, sequenced in a study of shared clonotypes between healthy human individuals. The repertoire was sequenced with immunoSEQ multiplex PCR; TCRdb's copy has only in-frame clones and lacks some. This sample has under 1,100,000 clones, with around 75% found just once. Sequencing was performed on memory CD4+ T cells sorted from blood. Subset given: CD45RA-negative fraction. Every receptor here comes from a man aged 18 to 35 in good health.

This rearrangement joins TRBV29-1 to TRBJ2-1; tentatively, D is TRBD2 (7 bases). V was clipped by 6 bases and J by 8 bases, with 14 bases between them. The V gene's germline CDR1 is SQVTM and CDR2 ANQGSEA. The CDR3 length is 12 residues. The CDR3 sequence is CSVRRGADEQFF. DNA of the CDR3: TGCAGCGTCCGCCGGGGGGCGGATGAGCAGTTCTTC.

The chain employs TRBV30 and TRBJ2-2; a weak D match, TRBD2 (5 bases). The CDR3 spans 14 residues. Trimming took 3 bases from V and 0 from J, leaving 8 bases between them. The germline CDR1 and CDR2 sequences are GTSNPN and SVGIG (reference sequence). The CDR3 nucleotides read TGTGCCTGGAGGCCTAGCTCGAACACCGGGGAGCTGTTTTTT. Protein sequence: CAWRPSSNTGELFF.

In the case of this clone: Additional DNA sequences in this sample encode the identical CDR3. CDR3 bases: TGCGCCAGCAGCTTGGAGGGTTTAGGAAATCAGCCCCAGCATTTT. Translating gives CASSLEGLGNQPQHF. This rearrangement joins TRBV5-1 to TRBJ1-5; no clear D gene. The CDR3 loop spans 15 amino acids. V lost 0 bases, J lost 4 bases, and 11 bases lay in between. The germline V gene encodes CDR1 SGHRS and CDR2 YFSETQ.

This clone occurred a few times. V and J are TRBV5-4 and TRBJ2-2; TRBD1 matches 11 bases. This CDR3 region has 15 residues. The V and J ends lost 2 bases and 5 bases, in that order; junction bases with no gene match: 2. Germline assignment: CDR1 SGHNT and CDR2 YYREEE (reference sequence). The CDR3 loop is CASSFGQGATGELFF. CDR3 DNA: TGTGCCAGCAGCTTTGGACAGGGGGCGACCGGGGAGCTGTTTTTT.

The sample holds one count of this clone. The V call is TRBV7-3, the J call TRBJ2-5; a weak D match, TRBD2 (5 bases). V was shortened by 5 bases and J by 2 bases, with 18 bases between the two germline ends. The CDR3 runs 16 residues. CDR1 is SGHTA and CDR2 is FQGTGA in the germline V gene. The DNA of the CDR3 is TGTGCCAGCAGCGCGGACGGGAAGACAAATCAAGAGACCCAGTACTTC. Its protein is CASSADGKTNQETQYF. Filled out from reference TRBV7-3 and TRBJ2-5, the complete variable domain reads GAGVSQTPSNKVTEKGKYVELRCDPISGHTALYWYRQSLGQGPEFLIYFQGTGAADDSGLPNDRFFAVRPEGSVSTLKIQRTERGDSAVYLCASSADGKTNQETQYFGPGTRLLVL.

As concerns this clone: This CDR3 is missing its conserved last phenylalanine or tryptophan, likely due to a read error. The DNA is omitted, as the CDR3 cannot be located on it reliably, and the CDR3 follows TCRdb's listing. The V call is TRBV29-1, the J call TRBJ1-2; TRBD1, the D gene given by the table, was not confirmed from the DNA. Ends included, the CDR3 has 11 residues. Germline assignment: CDR1 SQVTM and CDR2 ANQGSEA. CDR3: CSVTHLDRPFL.

Comment on this clone: Germline is not matched at one junction end, which may reflect a read error. V usage is TRBV7-7 and J usage is TRBJ2-5; TRBD2 agrees at 7 bases. CDR1 is SSHAT, CDR2 FNYEAQ, per germline (reference sequence). This CDR3 region has 15 residues. The CDR3 coding sequence is TGTGCTAGCAGCTTCGGTGGGTCTAGCGGAGAGACCCAGTACTTC. Translation: CASSFGGSSGETQYF. Full variable domain (remainder filled in from reference TRBV7-7 and TRBJ2-5): GAGVSQSPRYKVTKRGQDVTLRCDPISSHATLYWYQQALGQGPEFLTYFNYEAQPDKSGLPSDRFSAERPEGSISTLTIQRTEQRDSAMYRCASSFGGSSGETQYFGPGTRLLVL.

The chain is built from TRBV27 and TRBJ2-4; 15 bases are a match to TRBD2. CDR1 and CDR2 (germline): MNHEY, SMNVEV (reference sequence). Trimming took 6 bases from V and 2 from J; bases not matched to a gene: 11. The CDR3 has 19 residues. The CDR3 DNA follows: TGTGCCAGCAGGACCCGGACTAGCGGGGGGGCCAGGTCCAAAAACATTCAGTACTTC. Amino acid sequence: CASRTRTSGGARSKNIQYF.

The chain has TRBV5-6 and TRBJ2-5; D possibly matches TRBD1 or TRBD2 (6 bases each). The CDR3 is made up of 13 amino acids. CDR1 and CDR2 from the germline V gene are SGHDT and YYEEEE. V gave up 5 bases and J gave up 4 bases, with 12 bases separating them. The CDR3: CASRKEGGETQYF. The CDR3 DNA sequence: TGTGCCAGCAGAAAGGAGGGGGGAGAGACCCAGTACTTC.

This sequence joins TRBV2 and TRBJ2-6; D possibly corresponds to TRBD2 (7 bases). The CDR3 has 16 amino acids. Germline V lookup: CDR1 SNHLY, CDR2 FYNNEI. Trimming shortened V by 7 bases and J by 0 bases, and 13 bases separated the two germline ends. CDR3 sequence reads: CASIGGDGSGANVLTF. As DNA, the CDR3 is TGTGCCAGCATAGGGGGGGACGGCTCTGGGGCCAACGTCCTGACTTTC.

This clone appeared once. The rearrangement uses TRBV11-2 and TRBJ1-4; no clear D gene. Trimming shortened V by 9 bases and J by 4 bases, and 12 bases separated the two germline ends. Per germline, CDR1 SGHAT and CDR2 FQNNGV. The CDR3 covers 13 residues. The CDR3 nucleotides are TGTGCCAGTAGTCGGGGATATAATGAAAAACTGTTTTTT. It yields the protein CASSRGYNEKLFF.

The chain carries TRBV7-9 and TRBJ2-1, with a tentative D call TRBD2 (6 bases). Germline V CDR1 and CDR2: SEHNR, FQNEAQ (reference sequence). Trimming took off 2 bases at V and 7 bases at J, with 18 bases between the two ends. The CDR3 is made up of 16 amino acids. The DNA of the CDR3 is TGTGCCAGCAGCTTAACCGGGAGAATAAAAGGGAATGAGCAGTTCTTC. Translation: CASSLTGRIKGNEQFF.

V usage is TRBV6-5 and J usage is TRBJ2-5, with unresolved D. Per germline, CDR1 MNHEY and CDR2 SVGAGI. This CDR3 comprises 14 residues. With 0 bases removed from V and 4 bases from J, the gap between germline ends came to 9 bases. The CDR3 region is CASSYSGLPETQYF. The CDR3 nucleotides are TGTGCCAGCAGTTACTCAGGGTTACCAGAGACCCAGTACTTC.

This clone was found a few times. This chain joins TRBV28 and TRBJ1-4; D is unclear. The germline CDR1 and CDR2 sequences are MDHEN and SYDVKM. Trimming shortened V by 5 bases and J by 2 bases, and 12 bases separated the two germline ends. There are 15 residues in the CDR3. This CDR3 is CASSEPGATNEKLFF. The CDR3 DNA sequence: TGTGCCAGCAGTGAGCCGGGAGCTACTAATGAAAAACTGTTTTTT.

This chain connects TRBV5-1 to TRBJ1-1; D may be TRBD1 (5 bases). Deletions cut 5 bases from V and 4 bases from J, with 9 bases between. The CDR3 is 12 amino acids. Germline-derived CDR1 and CDR2 are SGHRS and YFSETQ. Written as DNA, the CDR3 is TGCGCCAGCAGGGGGGTGGGCACTGAAGCTTTCTTT. It is translated as CASRGVGTEAFF.

Comment on this clone: A single base is all that separates this from a far larger clone, so a read error is likely. V is TRBV11-2 and J is TRBJ1-3; no firm D call. Germline CDR1 reads SGHAT; CDR2 reads FQNNGV. V lost 3 bases to trimming and J lost 0 bases, with 3 bases between them. There are 13 residues in the CDR3. CDR3 sequence: CASSFTSGNTIYF. CDR3 in DNA: TGTGCCAGCAGCTTCACCTCTGGAAACACCATATATTTT.